This TCR beta chain was recorded in a study of glioma-infiltrating T cells after dendritic cell vaccination. The J segment lost 3 bases and the V segment lost 0 bases, leaving 13 bases of the junction unmatched. The germline V gene encodes CDR1 LGHNA and CDR2 YNFKEQ. The CDR3 has 19 amino acids. Profiling relied on immunoSEQ multiplex PCR, and the TCRdb table lists in-frame clones only, not all of them. Of around 58,000 clones listed, roughly 80% were seen once; the top ten hold 7% to 10%. The sequenced sample was blood, obtained before dendritic cell vaccination. This clonotype was obtained from a human donor with glioblastoma. V gene TRBV4-2 combines with J gene TRBJ2-3, with 9 bases identical to TRBD2. The CDR3 here is CASSQDRGSSGGWTDTQYF. In DNA, the CDR3 is TGTGCCAGCAGCCAAGATAGGGGCTCGAGCGGGGGGTGGACAGATACGCAGTATTTT.